The clone carrying this T cell receptor (beta chain) has a count of ten or more. This CDR3 has 14 amino acids. CDR1 and CDR2 from the germline V gene are SGHRS and YFSETQ. V shed 4 bases and J 4 bases; nucleotides not matched to a gene: 7. The source of the sample is a study of regulatory T cells in long-lasting Graves disease. Arm-PCR of CDR3 regions with iRepertoire HTBI primers generated TCR beta libraries. TCRdb fed the multiplex PCR reads into MiXCR, producing one record per CDR3 protein. The sample records almost 350,000 distinct CDR3 sequences, around 19% being singletons. Time point in this sample: persistent/refractory GD, antithyroid drugs over 5 years with positive TRAb. Extracted RNA from PBMCs served as the source of the TCR library.

This TCR was sampled from a female donor with Graves disease. J is TRBJ1-1 and V is TRBV5-1; 7 nucleotides align to TRBD1. The specimen comprised peripheral blood mononuclear cells (PBMCs), sampled when the disease was refractory, from a patient treated with antithyroid drugs. The CDR3 here is CASSLDRAGTEAFF. The CDR3 region has the DNA TGCGCCAGCAGCCTTGACAGGGCGGGCACTGAAGCTTTCTTT.